These 19 T cell receptor beta chains originate from one sample sequenced in a study of vaccination and CD4 T cells after COVID-19. Treatment denoted: approximately nine-day PBMC culture with coronavirus spike peptide pools or control peptides (ViraFEST assay). Which antigens these TCRs recognize remains unknown. An Oncomine TCR Beta short-read assay was used to sequence the DNA from cultured CD4+ T cells. TCRdb redid the calling of the PCR reads with MiXCR, one entry per CDR3 protein. The sample shows 20,000 or so distinct CDR3 sequences, around 30% of them seen only once. Source material: cultured CD4+ T cells from blood. The receptors stem from a human donor with COVID-19.

This clonotype showed up just a few times. This chain links TRBV11-2 with TRBJ1-5; D is perhaps TRBD1 (6 bases). V lost 4 bases and J lost 2, with 12 bases in between. This CDR3 comprises 15 residues. Germline V gene data show CDR1 as SGHAT and CDR2 as FQNNGV. CDR3 sequence: CASSSTGLGNQPQHF. DNA for the CDR3: TGTGCCAGCAGCTCCACAGGGTTAGGCAATCAGCCCCAGCATTTT.

V gene TRBV15 combines with J gene TRBJ2-5, with D unresolved. V dropped 0 bases and J dropped 4 bases, with 15 bases sitting between them. The CDR3 is 16 amino acids. In germline, CDR1 is LNHNV, CDR2 YYDKDF (reference sequence). CDR3 sequence: CATSRDYATLIETQYF. The CDR3 coding sequence is TGTGCCACCAGCAGAGACTATGCAACCTTAATAGAGACCCAGTACTTC.

This clonotype was seen once. The CDR3 spells CASSESGGGGWDEQFF. For the CDR3, the DNA is TGCGCCAGCAGTGAGTCGGGGGGCGGGGGATGGGATGAGCAGTTCTTC. The rearrangement links TRBV10-2 to TRBJ2-1, with a possible D match to TRBD2 (7 bases). The CDR3 loop spans 16 amino acids. CDR1 is WSHSY, CDR2 SAAADI, per germline. Trimming cost V 0 bases and J 8 bases, with 17 bases left between them.

CDR3 DNA: TGTGCCAGCAGCAAACGGGGACGGGGAGGAACCGGGGAGCTGTTTTTT. Protein: CASSKRGRGGTGELFF. The chain has TRBV11-2 and TRBJ2-2; D might be TRBD2 (6 bases). Trimming pared 5 bases from V and 5 bases from J, leaving 18 bases between. The CDR3 loop spans 16 amino acids. Per germline, CDR1 SGHAT and CDR2 FQNNGV.

This clonotype was seen a handful of times. The rearrangement uses TRBV29-1 and TRBJ2-5; 9 positions agree with TRBD2. The CDR3 spans 13 residues. J gave up 8 bases and V 4 bases, and 8 bases lay outside the gene matches. Looked up from germline, CDR1 is SQVTM and CDR2 is ANQGSEA. CDR3 bases: TGCAGCGTTGCCGGGACTAGCAGAGAAACCCAGTACTTC. It is translated as CSVAGTSRETQYF. The complete variable domain, with remaining parts taken from reference TRBV29-1 and TRBJ2-5, reads SAVISQKPSRDICQRGTSLTIQCQVDSQVTMMFWYRQQPGQSLTLIATANQGSEATYESGFVIDKFPISRPNLTFSTLTVSNMSPEDSSIYLCSVAGTSRETQYFGPGTRLLVL.

This clonotype has a handful of counts. The chain has TRBV7-3 and TRBJ1-2, with D maybe TRBD1 (5 bases). Trimming left V 5 bases short and J 2 bases short, with 15 bases between. CDR3 length equals 15 residues. In germline, CDR1 is SGHTA, CDR2 FQGTGA. DNA for the CDR3: TGTGCCAGCAGCCCCGTGTCGGGGGGAAACTATGGCTACACCTTC. This sequence encodes CASSPVSGGNYGYTF.

This sequence joins TRBV20-1 and TRBJ2-1, with TRBD2 matching over 9 bases. The germline CDR1 and CDR2 sequences are DFQATT and SNEGSKA (reference sequence). V trimming: 6 bases; J trimming: 7 bases; junction bases outside the gene matches: 10. The CDR3 is made up of 14 amino acids. CDR3 region: CSAPRAGGRNEQFF. CDR3 bases: TGCAGTGCCCCCCGGGCGGGGGGGCGTAATGAGCAGTTCTTC.

The genes are TRBV25-1 and TRBJ2-1; 13 bases map to TRBD2. The V and J ends lost 9 bases and 4 bases, in that order; junction bases with no gene match: 6. This CDR3 has 15 amino acids. Germline V gives CDR1 MGHDK, CDR2 SYGVNS. The CDR3 region has the DNA TGTGCCAGTCCACTACTAGCGGGGGGGTACAATGAGCAGTTCTTC. As protein: CASPLLAGGYNEQFF. Complete variable domain (other parts from reference TRBV25-1 and TRBJ2-1): EADIYQTPRYLVIGTGKKITLECSQTMGHDKMYWYQQDPGMELHLIHYSYGVNSTEKGDLSSESTVSRIRTEHFPLTLESARPSHTSQYLCASPLLAGGYNEQFFGPGTRLTVL.

This rearrangement joins TRBV20-1 to TRBJ2-5; D gene ambiguous. There are 15 residues in the CDR3. Between the trimmed V and J ends, which lost 4 bases and 1 base, there was a span of 16 bases. Per the germline V gene, CDR1 is DFQATT and CDR2 is SNEGSKA (reference sequence). CDR3 protein: CSAITNPVSQETQYF. As DNA, the CDR3 is TGCAGTGCTATCACCAACCCAGTGTCCCAAGAGACCCAGTACTTC.

This clonotype is a singleton in its sample. The chain employs TRBV4-2 and TRBJ2-3; 13 bases align to TRBD2. Germline CDR1 LGHNA, CDR2 YNFKEQ. Trimming cost V 4 bases and J 5 bases; bases outside gene matches: 3. The length of the CDR3 is 15 residues. This CDR3 is CASSPWTSGGDTQYF. DNA of the CDR3: TGTGCCAGCAGCCCCTGGACTAGCGGGGGAGATACGCAGTATTTT.

The chain joins TRBV20-1 to TRBJ2-4, with a possible D match to TRBD1 (6 bases). Germline values: CDR1 DFQATT, CDR2 SNEGSKA (reference sequence). This CDR3 is 14 amino acids long. The V and J ends lost 3 bases and 10 bases respectively, with 19 bases between them. The CDR3 reads CSARFGQGTLIQYF. The CDR3 DNA reads as TGCAGTGCTAGGTTCGGGCAGGGGACATTAATTCAGTACTTC.

There are a few counts of this clonotype. The chain recombines TRBV6-2 or TRBV6-3 with TRBJ2-7, with D unresolved. The ends were cut back, 0 bases at V and 4 bases at J, with 10 bases in the middle. Germline-derived CDR1 and CDR2 are MNHEY and SVGEGT. CDR3 size: 14 residues. The CDR3 is CASSYSTPRYEQYF. DNA for the CDR3: TGTGCCAGCAGTTACTCGACGCCTAGATACGAGCAGTACTTC.

This clonotype has just one count. The chain employs TRBV18 and TRBJ1-2, with D tentatively TRBD1 (5 bases). CDR1 and CDR2 from the germline V gene are KGHSH and LQKENI. The V end lost 3 bases, the J end lost 5 bases, and 13 bases lay between the germline ends. The CDR3 totals 14 residues. The CDR3, as DNA: TGTGCCAGCTCACCGGGCCAGGGACCTTATGGCTACACCTTC. This gives the protein CASSPGQGPYGYTF.

The CDR3 is CASSGFSFADTQYF. Here the CDR3 DNA reads TGTGCCAGCAGTGGATTTAGTTTTGCAGATACGCAGTATTTT. The chain links TRBV2 to TRBJ2-3; no firm D call. The germline V and J ends were trimmed by 4 bases and 4 bases, with 12 bases remaining between them. The CDR3 has 14 amino acids. Germline loops: CDR1 SNHLY, CDR2 FYNNEI.

This clonotype was counted between two and nine times. V and J are TRBV19 and TRBJ2-3; TRBD1 agrees at 8 bases. CDR1 LNHDA and CDR2 SQIVND come from the germline V gene (reference sequence). The CDR3 consists of 13 residues. After removal of 5 bases from V and 4 bases from J, the junction contained 2 bases not matched to a gene. CDR3 DNA: TGTGCCAGTAGTGACAGGGGTTCAGATACGCAGTATTTT. This gives the protein CASSDRGSDTQYF.

The chain combines TRBV5-4 with TRBJ1-6; D is unresolved. Deletions cut 4 bases from V and 7 bases from J, with 12 bases between. This CDR3 contains 14 residues. CDR1 is SGHNT, CDR2 YYREEE, per germline (reference sequence). The CDR3 region has the DNA TGTGCCAGCAGCCCTGGAGGTCCCAATTCACCCCTCCACTTT. Its translation is CASSPGGPNSPLHF.

This clonotype was counted only a few times. The V and J genes are TRBV6-4 and TRBJ2-2; weak D call: TRBD2 (5 bases). The germline CDR1 and CDR2 sequences are MRHNA and SNTAGT. V shed 8 bases and J shed 5 bases, with 15 bases lying between them. The CDR3 sequence is 14 residues long. The CDR3 reads CASSPSPGTGELFF. The CDR3 coding sequence is TGTGCCAGCTCCCCTAGCCCGGGGACCGGGGAGCTGTTTTTT.

The V gene is TRBV5-1, the J gene TRBJ1-1, with 7 bases that match TRBD1. Germline V gives CDR1 SGHRS, CDR2 YFSETQ. V lost 4 bases to trimming and J lost 3 bases; unmatched junction nucleotides: 6. CDR3 size: 14 residues. CDR3 sequence: CASSTGQVYTEAFF. The CDR3 nucleotides read TGCGCCAGCAGCACTGGACAGGTGTACACTGAAGCTTTCTTT.

This chain connects TRBV2 to TRBJ2-7; TRBD2 matches 8 bases. Per germline, CDR1 SNHLY and CDR2 FYNNEI. The CDR3 covers 14 residues. After removal of 3 bases from V and 7 bases from J, the junction contained 8 bases not matched to a gene. DNA of the CDR3: TGTGCCAGCAGTGATTTACGGGGGGGATCAGAGCAGTACTTC. This encodes CASSDLRGGSEQYF.